This TCR beta chain was found in a study of control samples from healthy donors and cancer patients. Sequencing was performed with immunoSEQ multiplex PCR; in TCRdb, only in-frame clones are kept and a portion is missing. The table records over 150,000 clones, approximately 93% of them present only once. The V gene's germline CDR1 is WNHNN and CDR2 SYGVQD (reference sequence). The CDR3 covers 15 residues. Trimming cost V 0 bases and J 2 bases, with 10 bases left between them. The origin of this receptor is a man aged 40-49 years in good health. Sequenced sample: blood. The chain uses TRBV10-1 and TRBJ1-1; D is uncertain. CDR3 bases: TGCGCCAGCAGTGAGTCGGCGGGAGCCAACACTGAAGCTTTCTTT. Translation gives CASSESAGANTEAFF.